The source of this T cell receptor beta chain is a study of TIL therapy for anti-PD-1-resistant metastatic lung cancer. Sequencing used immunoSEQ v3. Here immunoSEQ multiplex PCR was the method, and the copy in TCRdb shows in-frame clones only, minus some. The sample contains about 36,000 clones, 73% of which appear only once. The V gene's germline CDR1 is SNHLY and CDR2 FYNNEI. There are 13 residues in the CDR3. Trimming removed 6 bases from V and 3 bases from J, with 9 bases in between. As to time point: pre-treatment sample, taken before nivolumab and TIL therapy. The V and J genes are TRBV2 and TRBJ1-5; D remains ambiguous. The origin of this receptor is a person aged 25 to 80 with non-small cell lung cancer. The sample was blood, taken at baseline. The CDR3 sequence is CASRGRLNQPQHF. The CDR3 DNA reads TGTGCCAGCAGAGGACGCCTCAATCAGCCCCAGCATTTT.